This T cell receptor (beta chain) stems from a study of monozygotic twins with inflammatory bowel disease. Study-level points and caveats: IBD patients had lower TCRbeta diversity (inverse Simpson) than healthy co-twins. Among twins, concordant and discordant pairs did not differ in repertoire similarity, possibly from limited power. Backing was not found for a single strong signal or clonotype associated with IBD.

Germline V gene data show CDR1 as SGHRS and CDR2 as YFSETQ. The CDR3 contains 13 residues. TCRdb re-called the 5' RACE reads; one entry per CDR3 protein, DNA not given. This table lists about 350,000 distinct CDR3 sequences. As regards this clonotype: What it recognizes is unknown.

The sequencing sample was made of blood. The source is a human donor with ulcerative colitis or Crohn's disease, or a healthy co-twin of an affected twin (not recorded which). The J gene is TRBJ1-1, the V gene TRBV5-1. This chain's CDR3 is CASSHQGNTEAFF.